This is a list of T cell receptor beta chains from one sample in a study of blood T cells in healthy people across ages. TCRdb called the 5' RACE reads again in MiXCR, with one record for every CDR3 protein. Of hundreds of thousands of distinct CDR3 sequences listed, 29% are singletons. Sequencing was done on a sample of blood. Receptors originate from a woman aged 80 or over in good health. The CDR3 runs from the conserved cysteine through the conserved F or W. The D gene is left open where the match is weak. Expanded clones are given a class, and other clones once, few, many or no size at all.

V: TRBV3-1
J: TRBJ2-7
length: 15
size: many
D: TRBD2
DNA: TGTGCCAGCAGCCAAACTAGCGGGGGGGCCTACGAGCAGTACTTC
CDR3: CASSQTSGGAYEQYF

V: TRBV15
J: TRBJ2-1
length: 19
size: many
D: TRBD2
DNA: TGTGCCACCAGCAGCACGACTAGCGGGGGACCGAGCTCCTACAATGAGCAGTTCTTC
CDR3: CATSSTTSGGPSSYNEQFF

V: TRBV7-2
J: TRBJ2-5
length: 14
size: many
D: TRBD1
DNA: TGTGCCAGCAGCCCCTGGGACAGACAAGAGACCCAGTACTTC
CDR3: CASSPWDRQETQYF

V: TRBV7-2
J: TRBJ1-2
length: 16
size: many
D: TRBD1
DNA: TGTGCCAGCAGCTTAGATGGGACAGGGCCTAACTATGGCTACACCTTC
CDR3: CASSLDGTGPNYGYTF

V: TRBV3-1
J: TRBJ2-1
length: 16
size: many
D: TRBD1
DNA: TGTGCCAGCAGCCAACACCGGGACAGGGGGCGCGCTGAGCAGTTCTTC
CDR3: CASSQHRDRGRAEQFF

V: TRBV7-9
J: TRBJ1-5
length: 11
size: .
D: .
DNA: TGTGCCAGCGGACCTGATCAGCCCCAGCATTTT
CDR3: CASGPDQPQHF

V: TRBV12-3/TRBV12-4
J: TRBJ2-1
length: 14
size: many
D: TRBD2
DNA: TGTGCCAGCAGTTTGGGGACTAGCATCAATGAGCAGTTCTTC
CDR3: CASSLGTSINEQFF

V: TRBV5-1
J: TRBJ1-2
length: 13
size: many
D: .
DNA: TGTGCCAGCAGCCTGGGACGGGATTATGGCTACACCTTC
CDR3: CASSLGRDYGYTF

V: TRBV6-6
J: TRBJ2-7
length: 15
size: once
D: .
DNA: TGTGCCAGCAGGGAGCCCCCAGGGGTAGAGACCGAGCAGTACTTC
CDR3: CASREPPGVETEQYF

V: TRBV20-1
J: TRBJ2-3
length: 13
size: few
D: TRBD2
DNA: TGCAGTGCTCCGGGACTAGGGGGGGGGACGCAGTATTTT
CDR3: CSAPGLGGGTQYF

V: TRBV7-9
J: TRBJ2-1
length: 13
size: many
D: .
DNA: TGTGCCAGCAGCTTATTCGGGGTCAATGAGCAGTTCTTC
CDR3: CASSLFGVNEQFF

V: TRBV6-2/TRBV6-3
J: TRBJ2-1
length: 11
size: .
D: .
DNA: TGTGCCACCACTGTTGGGGTTCATCAGTTCTTC
CDR3: CATTVGVHQFF

V: TRBV20-1
J: TRBJ2-5
length: 17
size: .
D: TRBD2
DNA: TGCAGCGCTAGGTGGCTAGCGGGGGCCTCCACCTACAATGAGCAGTACTTC
CDR3: CSARWLAGASTYNEQYF

V: TRBV7-9
J: TRBJ2-7
length: 15
size: many
D: TRBD1
DNA: TGTGCCAGCAGCCCCCGGACAGGGAGTAGTTACAGGCAGTACTTC
CDR3: CASSPRTGSSYRQYF

V: TRBV28
J: TRBJ2-5
length: 21
size: .
D: .
DNA: TGTGCCAGCAGTCTAGACGTGCTGAGGTTTAGGAACAGAGAGTACCAAGAGACCCAGTACTTC
CDR3: CASSLDVLRFRNREYQETQYF

V: TRBV30
J: TRBJ2-3
length: 15
size: .
D: .
DNA: TGTGCCTGTTTAGTAGACAGCCTCCAGCAAGATACGCAGTATTTT
CDR3: CACLVDSLQQDTQYF

V: TRBV5-1
J: TRBJ2-5
length: 17
size: few
D: TRBD2
DNA: TGCGCCAGCAGCTTGGCGGGTAGCGGGGTTTACCAAGAGACCCAGTACTTC
CDR3: CASSLAGSGVYQETQYF

V: TRBV3-1
J: TRBJ1-2
length: 15
size: .
D: .
DNA: TGTGCCAGCAGCCAAGTTTTGTGGGGCAACTATGGCTACACCTTC
CDR3: CASSQVLWGNYGYTF

V: TRBV6-2/TRBV6-3
J: TRBJ1-2
length: 14
size: .
D: .
DNA: TGTGCCAGCAAAAGCAGCGGCGGAGCCTATGGCTACACCTTC
CDR3: CASKSSGGAYGYTF

V: TRBV5-1
J: TRBJ2-1
length: 12
size: many
D: .
DNA: TGCGCCAGCAGCTTAGGGGAATATGAGCAGTTCTTC
CDR3: CASSLGEYEQFF

V: TRBV11-2
J: TRBJ1-6
length: 15
size: .
D: TRBD1
DNA: TGTGCCAGCAGCAATGACAGGGTTTCACATTCACCCCTCCACTTT
CDR3: CASSNDRVSHSPLHF

V: TRBV24-1
J: TRBJ1-4
length: 17
size: .
D: TRBD1
DNA: TGTGCCACCAGTGATACTGGACAGGGGGCAACTAATGAAAAACTGTTTTTT
CDR3: CATSDTGQGATNEKLFF

V: TRBV19
J: TRBJ1-2
length: 14
size: few
D: TRBD1
DNA: TGTGCCAGTAGTGAGGGGGCGCGGCGGTATGGCTACACCTTC
CDR3: CASSEGARRYGYTF

V: TRBV11-2
J: TRBJ1-6
length: 18
size: few
D: .
DNA: TGTGCCAGCAGCCCCACCCTGATTCGGGGCTCCTATAATTCACCCCTCCACTTT
CDR3: CASSPTLIRGSYNSPLHF

V: TRBV20-1
J: TRBJ2-3
length: 15
size: many
D: .
DNA: TGCAGTGCTAGAGATCCGAGGGTCGGGGCAGATACGCAGTATTTT
CDR3: CSARDPRVGADTQYF

V: TRBV21-1
J: TRBJ1-1
length: 14
size: .
D: .
DNA: TGTGCCAGCAGTCAAGCGGGGGAGGACACTGAAGCTTTCTTT
CDR3: CASSQAGEDTEAFF

V: TRBV7-2
J: TRBJ2-3
length: 17
size: .
D: TRBD2
DNA: TGTGCCAGCAGCTTGGGACGCGCGGGGGGGCTCAAAGATACGCAGTATTTT
CDR3: CASSLGRAGGLKDTQYF

V: TRBV7-8
J: TRBJ1-2
length: 13
size: few
D: TRBD1
DNA: TGTGCCAGCAGCCATCGACAGGGTGATGGCTACACCTTC
CDR3: CASSHRQGDGYTF

V: TRBV2
J: TRBJ2-7
length: 13
size: few
D: .
DNA: TGTGCCAGCAGAGGGGACTCCTCTAACGAGCAGTACTTC
CDR3: CASRGDSSNEQYF

V: TRBV11-2
J: TRBJ2-7
length: 16
size: .
D: .
DNA: TGTGCCAGCAGCCAAAAAAAGCCTCTAGGGAATTACGAGCAGTACTTC
CDR3: CASSQKKPLGNYEQYF

V: TRBV7-2
J: TRBJ2-1
length: 14
size: .
D: .
DNA: TGTGCCAGCAGCCCGAATCCCCAGGGTAATGAGCAGTTCTTC
CDR3: CASSPNPQGNEQFF

V: TRBV6-2/TRBV6-3
J: TRBJ2-7
length: 16
size: few
D: TRBD1
DNA: TGTGCCAGCAGCCGCAGAGGGACAGGGGTAGGTAACGAGCAGTACTTC
CDR3: CASSRRGTGVGNEQYF

V: TRBV6-5
J: TRBJ2-7
length: 11
size: many
D: .
DNA: TGTGCCAGCGGGAGCTCCTACGAGCAGTACTTC
CDR3: CASGSSYEQYF

V: TRBV7-2
J: TRBJ2-1
length: 17
size: many
D: TRBD1
DNA: TGTGCCAGCAGCTCAGGGGGTGGACAGGCTGCCTACAATGAGCAGTTCTTC
CDR3: CASSSGGGQAAYNEQFF

V: TRBV5-6
J: TRBJ1-6
length: 14
size: .
D: .
DNA: TGTGCCAGCAGCTTCAGGGCCTATAATTCACCCCTCCACTTT
CDR3: CASSFRAYNSPLHF

V: TRBV3-1
J: TRBJ2-7
length: 12
size: .
D: .
DNA: TGTGCCAGCGGCCCTAGTGGGCGCGAGCAGTACTTC
CDR3: CASGPSGREQYF

V: TRBV5-6
J: TRBJ1-2
length: 13
size: few
D: .
DNA: TGTGCCAGCAGCTGGGAGTCTAACTATGGCTACACCTTC
CDR3: CASSWESNYGYTF

V: TRBV12-3/TRBV12-4
J: TRBJ2-1
length: 13
size: .
D: .
DNA: TGTGCCAGCAGGAGAAGGAACTACAATGAGCAGTTCTTC
CDR3: CASRRRNYNEQFF

V: TRBV6-2/TRBV6-3
J: TRBJ2-1
length: 17
size: many
D: .
DNA: TGTGCCAGCAGTTACCGTGGGGACGGTTGGAATTACAATGAGCAGTTCTTC
CDR3: CASSYRGDGWNYNEQFF

V: TRBV7-2
J: TRBJ2-3
length: 14
size: .
D: .
DNA: TGTGCCAGCAGCTTACCACGAGCGGGAGATACGCAGTATTTT
CDR3: CASSLPRAGDTQYF

V: TRBV28
J: TRBJ1-6
length: 18
size: few
D: .
DNA: TGTGCCAGCAGTTTAACCGCCTCGGGCCAGGCCCGAAGATCACCCCTCCACTTT
CDR3: CASSLTASGQARRSPLHF